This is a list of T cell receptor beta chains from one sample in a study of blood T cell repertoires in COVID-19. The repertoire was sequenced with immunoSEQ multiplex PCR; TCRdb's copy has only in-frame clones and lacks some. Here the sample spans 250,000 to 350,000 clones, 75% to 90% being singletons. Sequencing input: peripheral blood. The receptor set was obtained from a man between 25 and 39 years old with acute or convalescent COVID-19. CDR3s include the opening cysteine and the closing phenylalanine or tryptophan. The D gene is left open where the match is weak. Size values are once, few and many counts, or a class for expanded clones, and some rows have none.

TGTGCCAGCAGTTTACCGGGACAGGGGGGAGGCTACACCTTC CASSLPGQGGGYTF TRBD1 TRBJ1-2 TRBV28 few
TGTGCCAGCAGCCTACCCCAAGAGACCCAGTACTTC CASSLPQETQYF - TRBJ2-5 TRBV5-5 -
TGTGCCAGCCCCGGACAGGGGGCATATCTACTTAACTATGGCTACACCTTC CASPGQGAYLLNYGYTF TRBD1 TRBJ1-2 TRBV2 -
TGTGCCTGGAGCGGCCAGGGGAGGGCCCAGCATTTT CAWSGQGRAQHF - TRBJ1-5 TRBV30 -
TGTGCCAGCAGTTCCAGGGGGTCTGCTGAAGCTTTCTTT CASSSRGSAEAFF TRBD1 TRBJ1-1 TRBV27 -
TGTGCCAGCAGCCGCCCGGGACTAGTAGAGACCCAGTACTTC CASSRPGLVETQYF TRBD2 TRBJ2-5 TRBV28 -
TGTGCCAGCAGCTCCTGGACAGGGGCGAATAATGAAAAACTGTTTTTT CASSSWTGANNEKLFF TRBD1 TRBJ1-4 TRBV7-9 -
TGTGCCAGCTCACCACCGTCAGGCAAAAGGTACGAGCAGTACTTC CASSPPSGKRYEQYF - TRBJ2-7 TRBV18 -
TGTGCCAGTAGTACGACAGGTTATAGCAATCAGCCCCAGCATTTT CASSTTGYSNQPQHF - TRBJ1-5 TRBV19 -
TGTGCCACCCGCCGCTTACAAGGAGGGTTCAATGAGCAGTTCTTC CATRRLQGGFNEQFF - TRBJ2-1 TRBV28 -
TGCGCCAGCAGCTTGGCTAGCGGGACATACAATGAGCAGTTCTTC CASSLASGTYNEQFF TRBD2 TRBJ2-1 TRBV5-1 -
TGTGCCAGCAGGGTAGGGGGCAGGAATCAGCCCCAGCATTTT CASRVGGRNQPQHF TRBD1 TRBJ1-5 TRBV28 once
TGTGTCAGCAGGCGCGATCGGACGCAGTATTTT CVSRRDRTQYF - TRBJ2-3 TRBV7-9 -
TGCGCCAGCAGTGAGGGGTGGACTAGCACAGATACGCAGTATTTT CASSEGWTSTDTQYF - TRBJ2-3 TRBV10-1 -
TGTGCCAGCAGCCAAAGTCGCGAAAGAACAGGGGTCTCACCCCTCCACTTT CASSQSRERTGVSPLHF TRBD1 TRBJ1-6 TRBV3-1/TRBV3-2 -
TGTGCCAGCAGTTACGGGGAGAGGGAGACCCAGTACTTC CASSYGERETQYF - TRBJ2-5 TRBV6-6 few
TGTGCCAGCAGTTTCCCAGGGCAGCGTAATTCACCCCTCCACTTT CASSFPGQRNSPLHF - TRBJ1-6 TRBV28 -
TGTGCCAGCAGTGAAGTGTCTAGCGAGAACACCGGGGAGCTGTTTTTT CASSEVSSENTGELFF - TRBJ2-2 TRBV2 -
TGTGCTAGTGGTAAGGGACAAGGCTACACCTTC CASGKGQGYTF - TRBJ1-2 TRBV12-5 -
TGTGCCACCAGCCCATCCCCCGGCAGGGGGCAAGAGACCCAGTACTTC CATSPSPGRGQETQYF TRBD1 TRBJ2-5 TRBV24-1 many
TGTGCCAGCAGCTTAGTTGGTCTAGCGGGAGGGGGGCAGTACTTC CASSLVGLAGGGQYF TRBD2 TRBJ2-7 TRBV7-2 -
TGCGCCAGCAGCCAAGTGGCGGGACTTAGGCTCTTC CASSQVAGLRLF - TRBJ2-1 TRBV4-1 -
TGTGCCACCGCCCGGGCGGGGAACTATGGCTACACCTTC CATARAGNYGYTF - TRBJ1-2 TRBV19 once
TGTGCCAGTAGTATGGCGGGGGCTGGGGCTCAGCCCCAGCATTTT CASSMAGAGAQPQHF - TRBJ1-5 TRBV19 -
TGCAGCGCCTCCTATAGGACAACGGATGGCTACACCTTC CSASYRTTDGYTF - TRBJ1-2 TRBV29-1 -
TGTGCCAGTAGAATACTAGCGGGGAAATACAATGAGCAGTTCTTC CASRILAGKYNEQFF TRBD2 TRBJ2-1 TRBV6-5 -
TGTGCCTGGAGTGGGGGACTCTCCAATCAGCCCCAGCATTTT CAWSGGLSNQPQHF - TRBJ1-5 TRBV30 many
TGCGCCAGCAGCTTCCCCACGTCAGGGGCCCCCGGGGAGCTGTTTTTT CASSFPTSGAPGELFF - TRBJ2-2 TRBV5-1 -
TGCGCCAGCAGTGACTGGACTAGCGGGGGCTGGGAGACCCAGTACTTC CASSDWTSGGWETQYF TRBD2 TRBJ2-5 TRBV10-1 -
TGTGCCAGCAGGCCTCTCCACAGGGGCGCCGGGGAGCTGTTTTTT CASRPLHRGAGELFF TRBD1 TRBJ2-2 TRBV6-4 -
TGCGCCAGCAGCTTAGGAGGAGTAGACAATGAGCAGTTCTTC CASSLGGVDNEQFF - TRBJ2-1 TRBV5-1 -
TGTGCCAGCAGCCTGGGGGGGCCTCTCTACAATGAGCAGTTCTTC CASSLGGPLYNEQFF - TRBJ2-1 TRBV5-4 -
TGTGCCAGCTCCATAGGTGGGGCCGCTGGCTACACCTTC CASSIGGAAGYTF - TRBJ1-2 TRBV28 once
TGTGCCACCAGATCCGGGACAGGGAGAGATACGCAGTATTTT CATRSGTGRDTQYF TRBD1 TRBJ2-3 TRBV24-1 many
TGTGCCAGCAGCCAAGATCCAGCGGGGGGACAAGAGACCCAGTACTTC CASSQDPAGGQETQYF TRBD2 TRBJ2-5 TRBV3-1/TRBV3-2 -
TGTGCCAGCAGCTCCCAAACAGGGGCCTACAATGAGCAGTTCTTC CASSSQTGAYNEQFF TRBD1 TRBJ2-1 TRBV7-3 -
TGCAGCGTTGGGTGGCGGAACTATGGCTACACCTTC CSVGWRNYGYTF - TRBJ1-2 TRBV29-1 -
TGTGCCTGTCTAACTCGCCGGAGGGGGCAGGGCTTAGACTATGGCTACACCTTC CACLTRRRGQGLDYGYTF TRBD1 TRBJ1-2 TRBV30 once
TGTGCCAGCTATCAGCGGGGGTACACCGGGGAGCTGTTTTTT CASYQRGYTGELFF TRBD2 TRBJ2-2 TRBV13 -
TGTGCCATCAGTGAGAGTTCTAAGGGGGTTGGCTACACCTTC CAISESSKGVGYTF - TRBJ1-2 TRBV10-3 -
TGTGCCAGGGGGGCGGAAGGTTCTAGGTACGAGCAGTACTTC CARGAEGSRYEQYF - TRBJ2-7 TRBV21-1 -
TGTGCCAGCAGCTGGCAGGACTATGGCTACACCTTC CASSWQDYGYTF - TRBJ1-2 TRBV13 -
TGTGCCAGTAGTTTATACGGGACAAAAACAACTAATGAAAAACTGTTTTTT CASSLYGTKTTNEKLFF - TRBJ1-4 TRBV19 -
TGTGCCAGCAGCCTCCAGGACAGGATTGGCACTGAAGCTTTCTTT CASSLQDRIGTEAFF TRBD1 TRBJ1-1 TRBV3-1/TRBV3-2 -
TGTGCCAGCAGTGCTCGAACCGGGACAGGGTACAATGAGCAGTTCTTC CASSARTGTGYNEQFF TRBD1 TRBJ2-1 TRBV25-1 -
TGTGCCAGCAGCGTAGTGGGCTTCGGACTAACAGATACGCAGTATTTT CASSVVGFGLTDTQYF - TRBJ2-3 TRBV9 -
TGTGCCAGCAGCTTAACGGACAAAAATGAGCAGTTCTTC CASSLTDKNEQFF - TRBJ2-1 TRBV7-3 -
TGTGCCAGCAGCCTAGCAGGGGGCATCTCTGGAAACACCATATATTTT CASSLAGGISGNTIYF TRBD1 TRBJ1-3 TRBV9 -
TGTGCCAGCAGTATCTCAGGGATGGAGCAGTACTTC CASSISGMEQYF - TRBJ2-7 TRBV12-3/TRBV12-4 -
TGTGCCAGCAGCCAAGATCGGGTGCTAAGCTCCTACAATGAGCAGTTCTTC CASSQDRVLSSYNEQFF - TRBJ2-1 TRBV3-1/TRBV3-2 -
TGTGCCAGCAGCCCCGGGGGAACCACCACCGGCGAGCAGTACTTC CASSPGGTTTGEQYF - TRBJ2-7 TRBV7-3 -
TGTGCCAGCAGCTTGTCCACTCAAGAGACCCAGTACTTC CASSLSTQETQYF - TRBJ2-5 TRBV5-4 -
TGTGCCAGGGCTCCTGTGGCAGGCAATCTCCTTAATCAGCCCCAGCATTTT CARAPVAGNLLNQPQHF - TRBJ1-5 TRBV10-3 -
TGTGCCAGCAGCTTATTGGGGGCCGGGGAGACCCAGTACTTC CASSLLGAGETQYF - TRBJ2-5 TRBV11-1 -
TGTGCCAGCAGCAAGACGACAGGGGGCACGGTTGAAGCTTTCTTT CASSKTTGGTVEAFF TRBD1 TRBJ1-1 TRBV7-3 -
TGTGCCTGGAGTGAATCCTCCTATGGCTACACCTTC CAWSESSYGYTF - TRBJ1-2 TRBV30 few
TGCAGCGTTGAAGAATGGACTAGCGGGAGTCTCTACAATGAGCAGTTCTTC CSVEEWTSGSLYNEQFF TRBD2 TRBJ2-1 TRBV29-1 once
TGTGCCAGCAGTAAGACAGGGGGCAAAGGATCTGAAGCTTTCTTT CASSKTGGKGSEAFF TRBD1 TRBJ1-1 TRBV6-5 -
TGTGCCAGCAGTGAACCCAAAACAGTCTTCGTGGTCGGGGAGCTGTTTTTT CASSEPKTVFVVGELFF - TRBJ2-2 TRBV2 -
TGTGCCAGCAGTTTACGACAGCAAAAAGCTTTCTTT CASSLRQQKAFF - TRBJ1-1 TRBV28 -